The rows below give T cell receptor beta chains drawn from one sample of a study of T cell responses to AZD1222 COVID-19 vaccine. Some clones are missing from TCRdb's copy, which holds only in-frame ones; the method was immunoSEQ multiplex PCR. The data contain approximately 140,000 clones, approximately 92% of them singletons. Material: peripheral blood, obtained 28 days after the second AZD1222 dose. The receptors stem from an adult who received the AZD1222 COVID-19 vaccine. CDR3s include the opening cysteine and the closing phenylalanine or tryptophan. Each record gives: V gene, J gene, clone size, D gene, CDR3 protein, CDR3 DNA. The D gene is left open where the match is weak. For some rows the clone size is stated as once, few or many, or as a class when expanded; others skip it.

v_gene: TRBV27; j_gene: TRBJ1-1; abundance: .; d_gene: TRBD1; CDR3aa: CASRRYGQGRNDEAFF; CDR3nt: TGTGCCAGCAGGCGATACGGACAGGGGCGTAATGATGAAGCTTTCTTT
v_gene: TRBV3-1/TRBV3-2; j_gene: TRBJ2-1; abundance: .; d_gene: TRBD2; CDR3aa: CASSRAGLAYNEQFF; CDR3nt: TGTGCCAGCAGCCGTGCGGGACTAGCGTACAATGAGCAGTTCTTC
v_gene: TRBV9; j_gene: TRBJ2-1; abundance: .; d_gene: TRBD2; CDR3aa: CASSVAPFGTSGLYNEQFF; CDR3nt: TGTGCCAGCAGCGTAGCCCCTTTCGGGACTAGCGGGTTATACAATGAGCAGTTCTTC
v_gene: TRBV14; j_gene: TRBJ1-6; abundance: .; d_gene: .; CDR3aa: CASSQDHNSPLHF; CDR3nt: TGTGCCAGCAGCCAAGACCATAATTCACCCCTCCACTTT
v_gene: TRBV27; j_gene: TRBJ1-5; abundance: .; d_gene: .; CDR3aa: CASSFGGAWNQPQHF; CDR3nt: TGTGCCAGCAGTTTCGGGGGGGCATGGAATCAGCCCCAGCATTTT
v_gene: TRBV10-1; j_gene: TRBJ1-1; abundance: .; d_gene: .; CDR3aa: CASSQVRGQGTEAFF; CDR3nt: TGCGCCAGCAGCCAAGTCAGGGGCCAAGGGACTGAAGCTTTCTTT
v_gene: TRBV4-1; j_gene: TRBJ1-5; abundance: .; d_gene: TRBD1; CDR3aa: CASSQGDRGHQPQHF; CDR3nt: TGCGCCAGCAGCCAAGGGGACAGGGGGCATCAGCCCCAGCATTTT
v_gene: TRBV19; j_gene: TRBJ2-2; abundance: .; d_gene: .; CDR3aa: CASSIDWSAGELFF; CDR3nt: TGTGCCAGTAGTATAGATTGGTCAGCGGGGGAGCTGTTTTTT
v_gene: TRBV5-5; j_gene: TRBJ2-2; abundance: .; d_gene: TRBD2; CDR3aa: CASSLAQAGGYTGELFF; CDR3nt: TGTGCCAGCAGCTTGGCTCAAGCGGGAGGGTACACCGGGGAGCTGTTTTTT
v_gene: TRBV11-2; j_gene: TRBJ2-1; abundance: .; d_gene: .; CDR3aa: CASSLVMGRLGGEQFF; CDR3nt: TGTGCCAGCAGCTTAGTCATGGGAAGACTAGGGGGTGAGCAGTTCTTC
v_gene: TRBV4-1; j_gene: TRBJ2-7; abundance: .; d_gene: .; CDR3aa: CASSPLEAARNPYEQYF; CDR3nt: TGCGCCAGCAGCCCCCTAGAGGCGGCTAGGAACCCCTACGAGCAGTACTTC
v_gene: TRBV6-5; j_gene: TRBJ1-5; abundance: .; d_gene: TRBD1; CDR3aa: CASRTTGDHQPQHF; CDR3nt: TGTGCCAGCAGAACTACAGGGGACCATCAGCCCCAGCATTTT
v_gene: TRBV6-5; j_gene: TRBJ2-1; abundance: .; d_gene: TRBD2; CDR3aa: CASSLRRTSQNEQFF; CDR3nt: TGTGCCAGCAGTTTACGCCGGACTAGCCAGAATGAGCAGTTCTTC
v_gene: TRBV7-9; j_gene: TRBJ1-1; abundance: .; d_gene: .; CDR3aa: CASSLGLLGTEAFF; CDR3nt: TGTGCCAGCAGCTTGGGTCTCTTGGGCACTGAAGCTTTCTTT
v_gene: TRBV2; j_gene: TRBJ1-1; abundance: .; d_gene: .; CDR3aa: CATARVGGTEAFF; CDR3nt: TGTGCCACCGCCCGAGTGGGGGGCACTGAAGCTTTCTTT
v_gene: TRBV29-1; j_gene: TRBJ2-1; abundance: few; d_gene: TRBD2; CDR3aa: CSVEVGAGPGNEQFF; CDR3nt: TGCAGCGTTGAGGTGGGAGCGGGACCGGGTAATGAGCAGTTCTTC
v_gene: TRBV27; j_gene: TRBJ2-7; abundance: .; d_gene: TRBD1; CDR3aa: CASSPDRVGEQYF; CDR3nt: TGTGCCAGCAGCCCCGACAGGGTTGGAGAGCAGTACTTC
v_gene: TRBV6-1; j_gene: TRBJ1-2; abundance: .; d_gene: TRBD1; CDR3aa: CASSEDRTGGDGYTF; CDR3nt: TGTGCCAGCAGTGAAGATAGGACAGGGGGAGATGGCTACACCTTC
v_gene: TRBV7-9; j_gene: TRBJ1-5; abundance: few; d_gene: TRBD1; CDR3aa: CASSLGQENQPQHF; CDR3nt: TGTGCCAGCAGTTTGGGACAGGAGAATCAGCCCCAGCATTTT
v_gene: TRBV27; j_gene: TRBJ1-2; abundance: .; d_gene: .; CDR3aa: CASSSGISGPGGYTF; CDR3nt: TGTGCCAGCAGTTCGGGGATTTCAGGCCCCGGTGGCTACACCTTC
v_gene: TRBV12-3/TRBV12-4; j_gene: TRBJ1-2; abundance: .; d_gene: .; CDR3aa: CASSPDRTYGYTF; CDR3nt: TGTGCCAGCAGTCCAGACAGAACCTATGGCTACACCTTC
v_gene: TRBV14; j_gene: TRBJ2-7; abundance: .; d_gene: .; CDR3aa: CASSLRIGEQYF; CDR3nt: TGTGCCAGCAGCCTCCGGATCGGCGAGCAGTACTTC
v_gene: TRBV18; j_gene: TRBJ2-1; abundance: few; d_gene: .; CDR3aa: CASSPTSNEQFF; CDR3nt: TGTGCCAGCTCTCCGACTAGCAATGAGCAGTTCTTC
v_gene: TRBV14; j_gene: TRBJ2-1; abundance: .; d_gene: .; CDR3aa: CASSQELGLTALNEQFF; CDR3nt: TGTGCCAGCAGCCAAGAATTGGGCCTGACTGCTCTTAATGAGCAGTTCTTC
v_gene: TRBV5-4; j_gene: TRBJ1-1; abundance: .; d_gene: .; CDR3aa: CASSLDGGSMNTEAFF; CDR3nt: TGTGCCAGCAGCTTGGATGGGGGCTCCATGAACACTGAAGCTTTCTTT
v_gene: TRBV4-2; j_gene: TRBJ1-5; abundance: .; d_gene: .; CDR3aa: CASSPRSNQPQHF; CDR3nt: TGTGCCAGCAGCCCCCGGAGCAATCAGCCCCAGCATTTT
v_gene: TRBV10-1; j_gene: TRBJ2-1; abundance: .; d_gene: TRBD2; CDR3aa: CASSESGRGGSQFF; CDR3nt: TGCGCCAGCAGTGAGAGCGGGAGAGGAGGGTCTCAGTTCTTC
v_gene: TRBV6-5; j_gene: TRBJ1-2; abundance: .; d_gene: .; CDR3aa: CASSYTTTAGYGYTF; CDR3nt: TGTGCCAGCAGTTACACCACCACGGCGGGGTATGGCTACACCTTC
v_gene: TRBV27; j_gene: TRBJ2-4; abundance: .; d_gene: .; CDR3aa: CASSPNWKNIQYF; CDR3nt: TGTGCCAGCAGTCCCAATTGGAAAAACATTCAGTACTTC
v_gene: TRBV19; j_gene: TRBJ2-7; abundance: .; d_gene: TRBD2; CDR3aa: CASRDLRESSYEQYF; CDR3nt: TGTGCCAGTAGGGACTTGCGGGAGTCTTCCTACGAGCAGTACTTC
v_gene: TRBV7-9; j_gene: TRBJ1-1; abundance: .; d_gene: .; CDR3aa: CASSLFSSTAVNTEAFF; CDR3nt: TGTGCCAGCAGCTTATTCTCCTCCACGGCGGTGAACACTGAAGCTTTCTTT
v_gene: TRBV5-8; j_gene: TRBJ2-7; abundance: .; d_gene: .; CDR3aa: CASSPWDDTYYEQYF; CDR3nt: TGTGCCAGCAGCCCCTGGGATGACACCTACTACGAGCAGTACTTC
v_gene: TRBV12-5; j_gene: TRBJ1-1; abundance: .; d_gene: TRBD1; CDR3aa: CASGTPTGGYTEAFF; CDR3nt: TGTGCTAGTGGTACTCCGACAGGGGGCTACACTGAAGCTTTCTTT
v_gene: TRBV25-1; j_gene: TRBJ2-1; abundance: .; d_gene: TRBD2; CDR3aa: CASSPGLGRYEQFF; CDR3nt: TGTGCCAGCAGTCCGGGACTAGGCCGTTATGAGCAGTTCTTC
v_gene: TRBV11-3; j_gene: TRBJ2-2; abundance: .; d_gene: TRBD1; CDR3aa: CASSSRGTGSTGELFF; CDR3nt: TGTGCCAGCAGCTCTCGGGGGACAGGGAGTACCGGGGAGCTGTTTTTT
v_gene: TRBV11-2; j_gene: TRBJ1-4; abundance: .; d_gene: .; CDR3aa: CASSLDGATNEKLFF; CDR3nt: TGTGCCAGCAGCTTAGATGGTGCAACTAATGAAAAACTGTTTTTT